Shown below are 14 T cell receptor beta chains from a single sample sequenced in a study of cytomegalovirus exposure and HLA in healthy donors. Libraries were prepared by immunoSEQ multiplex PCR; TCRdb keeps only in-frame clonotypes and omits some of them. The profile shows about 150,000 clones, approximately 94% of them singletons. Specimen: PBMCs. These receptors came from a man aged 18-30 years in good health and CMV-seropositive.

V gene TRBV28 combines with J gene TRBJ2-7, with D possibly TRBD2 on 7 matching bases. CDR3 length equals 16 residues. Trimming stripped 2 bases from V and 3 bases from J, with 17 bases between. The germline V gene has CDR1 MDHEN and CDR2 SYDVKM. CDR3 amino acids: CASSLLEGEGDYEQYF. The CDR3 DNA reads TGTGCCAGCAGTTTACTCGAGGGGGAGGGGGACTACGAGCAGTACTTC.

This clone appeared a single time. V and J are TRBV28 and TRBJ2-7; the match to TRBD2 covers 7 bases. Looked up from germline, CDR1 is MDHEN and CDR2 is SYDVKM. The CDR3 covers 15 residues. V shed 6 bases, J shed 3 bases, and the junction held 11 bases outside the gene matches. The CDR3 region is CASSPGASGFYEQYF. The CDR3 DNA reads TGTGCCAGCAGCCCTGGGGCTAGCGGTTTCTACGAGCAGTACTTC.

The chain links TRBV2 to TRBJ2-1, with D possibly matching TRBD2 (5 bases). The V gene's germline CDR1 is SNHLY and CDR2 FYNNEI. The V gene lost 2 bases and the J gene lost 11 bases, with 25 bases spanning the gap. The CDR3 length is 17 residues. As DNA, the CDR3 is TGTGCCAGCAGTGAAAAGATCACTGAGAGATGGGAGAAAAAGCAGTTCTTC. Amino acid sequence: CASSEKITERWEKKQFF.

This sequence joins TRBV5-1 and TRBJ2-5; 11 bases match TRBD1. The CDR3 consists of 17 residues. V shed 4 bases, J shed 4 bases, and the junction held 12 bases outside the gene matches. Germline-derived CDR1 and CDR2 are SGHRS and YFSETQ. The CDR3 DNA follows: TGCGCCAGCAGCCGCCAGGCTCGGGACAGGGGGGGAGAGACCCAGTACTTC. This sequence encodes CASSRQARDRGGETQYF.

This clone appeared a few times. Given the absence of the conserved phenylalanine or tryptophan at the CDR3 end, a read error is likely. Because the CDR3's place on the DNA is in doubt, the DNA is left out and the CDR3 is given as listed by TCRdb. This rearrangement joins TRBV18 to TRBJ1-2; no check of the table's D call, TRBD1, against the DNA was made. Germline-derived CDR1 and CDR2 are KGHSH and LQKENI. Counting both end residues, the CDR3 totals 16 amino acids. The CDR3 region is CASSPRTGAGGSPERV.

The V and J genes are TRBV29-1 and TRBJ1-1, with TRBD1 matching over 8 bases. This CDR3 spans 13 amino acids. Germline CDR1 SQVTM, CDR2 ANQGSEA. J lost 1 base, V lost 6 bases, and 4 bases had no gene match. This chain's CDR3 is CSVADRGNTEAFF. The CDR3 coding sequence is TGCAGCGTGGCCGACAGGGGGAACACTGAAGCTTTCTTT.

The rearrangement links TRBV27 to TRBJ2-2; the D gene is possibly TRBD2 (5 bases). V lost 7 bases to trimming and J lost 6 bases, with 18 bases between them. Germline V gene data show CDR1 as MNHEY and CDR2 as SMNVEV (reference sequence). The CDR3 contains 15 residues. The CDR3 region is CASTQRGLEAGELFF. The CDR3, as DNA: TGTGCCAGCACCCAGAGAGGGCTGGAAGCCGGGGAGCTGTTTTTT.

The V gene is TRBV6-5, the J gene TRBJ1-1; 10 bases agree with TRBD1. The CDR3 is made up of 15 amino acids. The V and J ends lost 2 bases and 5 bases, in that order; junction bases with no gene match: 5. CDR1 is MNHEY and CDR2 is SVGAGI in the germline V gene. The CDR3: CASSYTGQGLTEAFF. The CDR3 DNA sequence: TGTGCCAGCAGTTACACGGGACAGGGGTTGACTGAAGCTTTCTTT.

The chain recombines TRBV15 with TRBJ2-1, with 15 bases identical to TRBD2. The CDR3 has 19 residues. In germline, CDR1 is LNHNV, CDR2 YYDKDF (reference sequence). Trimming cost V 0 bases and J 8 bases; bases outside gene matches: 11. The DNA of the CDR3 is TGTGCCACCAGCAGAGATCAGGTTCGGGGACTAGCGGGAGGAGATGAGCAGTTCTTC. As protein: CATSRDQVRGLAGGDEQFF. Using reference TRBV15 and TRBJ2-1 for the parts outside the CDR3, the full variable domain is DAMVIQNPRYQVTQFGKPVTLSCSQTLNHNVMYWYQQKSSQAPKLLFHYYDKDFNNEADTPDNFQSRRPNTSFCFLDIRSPGLGDTAMYLCATSRDQVRGLAGGDEQFFGPGTRLTVL.

V and J are TRBV19 and TRBJ2-7; 9 nucleotides align to TRBD1. The CDR3 totals 13 residues. V gave up 5 bases and J gave up 6 bases; unmatched junction bases: 5. CDR1 and CDR2 (germline): LNHDA, SQIVND (reference sequence). As DNA, the CDR3 is TGTGCCAGTAGTGGGGGGACAGGGACCGAGCAGTACTTC. This translates into CASSGGTGTEQYF.

This clone was observed a single time. The gene calls are TRBV28 and TRBJ2-7, with D possibly matching TRBD1 (6 bases). Germline assignment: CDR1 MDHEN and CDR2 SYDVKM. The CDR3 consists of 13 residues. The germline V and J ends were trimmed by 5 bases and 4 bases, with 12 bases remaining between them. The CDR3 DNA reads TGTGCCAGCAGTCAGACAGGTTCGTACGAGCAGTACTTC. This codes for CASSQTGSYEQYF.

The rearrangement uses TRBV18 and TRBJ2-3; no firm D call. Germline V gene data show CDR1 as KGHSH and CDR2 as LQKENI. The CDR3 is made up of 15 amino acids. Trimming shortened V by 3 bases and J by 1 base, and 11 bases separated the two germline ends. CDR3 coding DNA: TGTGCCAGCTCACCGGCTACCGGAGGCACAGATACGCAGTATTTT. Translated: CASSPATGGTDTQYF.

Only a few counts were recorded for this clone. V usage is TRBV10-3 and J usage is TRBJ2-7; 9 bases are a match to TRBD1. The CDR3 contains 15 residues. J gave up 3 bases and V 3 bases, and 6 bases lay outside the gene matches. Germline assignment: CDR1 ENHRY and CDR2 SYGVKD. This chain's CDR3 is CAISEPGQGNYEQYF. The DNA of the CDR3 is TGTGCCATCAGTGAACCGGGACAGGGTAACTACGAGCAGTACTTC.

V is TRBV6-6 and J is TRBJ2-7; 9 nucleotides match TRBD1. The V and J ends lost 5 bases and 3 bases, in that order; junction bases with no gene match: 2. This CDR3 spans 13 amino acids. Germline CDR1 is MNHNY and CDR2 is SVGAGI (reference sequence). The CDR3 sequence: CASSLGQGYEQYF. DNA of the CDR3: TGTGCCAGCAGTCTGGGACAGGGCTACGAGCAGTACTTC.